This T cell receptor beta chain emerged from a study of blood T cell repertoires in COVID-19. Study background: Sites across the United States, Italy and Spain contributed samples from acute and convalescent COVID-19. T cells, B-cell-depleted T cells, or PBMCs supplied cDNA or gDNA.

CDR1 is SGHDT and CDR2 is YYEEEE in the germline V gene. Trimming took off 5 bases at V and 4 bases at J, with 17 bases between the two ends. The CDR3 runs to 15 residues. Original processing notes: Amplification of reference gene primers was used by the study to estimate nucleated cell counts. Profiled with immunoSEQ multiplex PCR; TCRdb holds only in-frame clones, not every one. V and J calls and clone size follow that table, whereas D and trimming were derived from the DNA. The sample shows some 230,000 clones, approximately 84% of them seen only once. The specimen sequenced was peripheral blood. This TCR was sampled from a man aged 35-49 years with acute or convalescent COVID-19. V and J are TRBV5-6 and TRBJ2-3; maybe TRBD2 (6 bases). CDR3 in amino acids: CASRRGQRLPDTQYF. The CDR3 coding sequence is TGTGCCAGCAGGCGGGGTCAACGTCTTCCAGATACGCAGTATTTT.